This T cell receptor (beta chain) derives from a study of cytomegalovirus exposure and HLA in healthy donors. With 60 Vbeta and 13 Jbeta primers, the PCR was carried out. Clones were sequenced by immunoSEQ multiplex PCR, and TCRdb holds only the in-frame ones, with some missing. The table includes over 95,000 clones, around three quarters detected once. To note about this clone: Its matching antigen is unknown.

Study-wide results and caveats: In a later analysis, TCR beta V- and J-gene trimming was associated with a missense DCLRE1C variant.

Each of the donors was a healthy bone marrow donor. This CDR3 is 15 amino acids long. Trimming shortened V by 2 bases and J by 0 bases, and 8 bases separated the two germline ends. CDR1 and CDR2 (germline): SGHRS, YFSETQ. The TCR was taken from a man aged 40-49 years in good health and CMV-seropositive. V gene TRBV5-1 combines with J gene TRBJ2-2, with D unresolved. Sequences were obtained from PBMCs. CDR3 in DNA: TGCGCCAGCAGCTTCCCCAGATCGAACACCGGGGAGCTGTTTTTT. Translating it yields CASSFPRSNTGELFF. Using reference TRBV5-1 and TRBJ2-2 for the parts outside the CDR3, the full variable domain is KAGVTQTPRYLIKTRGQQVTLSCSPISGHRSVSWYQQTPGQGLQFLFEYFSETQRNKGNFPGRFSGRQFSNSRSEMNVSTLELGDSALYLCASSFPRSNTGELFFGEGSRLTVL.